Listed here are 21 T cell receptor beta chains from one sample, sequenced in a study of shared clonotypes between healthy human individuals. Naive CD8 cells lacked CD45RO and underwent positive selection for CCR7, leaving out terminally differentiated effector memory CD45RA+ cells. Clones were sequenced by immunoSEQ multiplex PCR, and TCRdb holds only the in-frame ones, with some missing. The sample shows 660,000 or so clones, 95% to 97% of them seen only once. Sequencing was carried out using naive CD8+ T cells sorted from blood. Receptors originate from a woman aged 25 to 45 in good health.

The sample holds a few counts of this clone. V gene TRBV16 combines with J gene TRBJ1-1, with 9 bases aligning to TRBD1. CDR1 KGHSY and CDR2 FQNENV come from the germline V gene. The CDR3 spans 15 residues. V lost 3 bases, J lost 3 bases, and 5 bases stayed unmatched. CDR3 DNA sequence: TGTGCCAGCAGCCAGAGGACAGGGGACGACACTGAAGCTTTCTTT. It specifies CASSQRTGDDTEAFF.

The rearrangement uses TRBV5-6 and TRBJ2-5, with TRBD1 identical over 7 bases. This CDR3 comprises 14 residues. J was trimmed by 7 bases and V by 3 bases; bases with no gene match: 9. Germline V lookup: CDR1 SGHDT, CDR2 YYEEEE. The CDR3 protein is CASSWGQLRGTQYF. Here the CDR3 DNA reads TGTGCCAGCAGCTGGGGACAGCTACGAGGGACCCAGTACTTC. The variable domain in full, completed from reference TRBV5-6 and TRBJ2-5, reads DAGVTQSPTHLIKTRGQQVTLRCSPKSGHDTVSWYQQALGQGPQFIFQYYEEEERQRGNFPDRFSGHQFPNYSSELNVNALLLGDSALYLCASSWGQLRGTQYFGPGTRLLVL.

The chain combines TRBV19 with TRBJ2-1; no clear D. V lost 3 bases to trimming and J lost 5 bases, with 11 bases between them. Germline CDR1 reads LNHDA; CDR2 reads SQIVND (reference sequence). This CDR3 is built from 14 residues. This CDR3 is CASSIRGPNNEQFF. The CDR3 region has the DNA TGTGCCAGTAGTATCCGAGGACCCAACAATGAGCAGTTCTTC.

The rearrangement joins TRBV9 to TRBJ2-3; D not resolved. Germline V lookup: CDR1 SGDLS, CDR2 YYNGEE. CDR3 length: 12 amino acids. V lost 3 bases and J lost 4, with 6 bases in between. CDR3 sequence (DNA): TGTGCCAGCAGCGACTTAGCAGATACGCAGTATTTT. Translating it yields CASSDLADTQYF.

CDR3 nucleotides: TGTGCCAGCAGCTTAGTTCCGGGACAGGGGCCGCCTGGGGAGACCCAGTACTTC. Its translation is CASSLVPGQGPPGETQYF. The chain uses TRBV11-2 and TRBJ2-5; 10 bases match TRBD1. From germline, CDR1 is SGHAT and CDR2 FQNNGV. The CDR3 extends over 18 amino acids. The V segment lost 1 base and the J segment 5 bases; nucleotides outside the gene matches: 13.

The chain has TRBV7-8 and TRBJ2-7; D remains unclear. CDR3 length equals 12 residues. Germline-derived CDR1 and CDR2 are SGHVS and FQNEAQ. V lost 5 bases, J lost 6 bases, and 11 bases lay in between. The CDR3 reads CASSPSLGEQYF. The DNA of the CDR3 is TGTGCCAGCAGCCCGTCCCTAGGCGAGCAGTACTTC.

The chain combines TRBV9 with TRBJ2-5; TRBD1 matches 9 bases. Germline assignment: CDR1 SGDLS and CDR2 YYNGEE. The CDR3 covers 16 residues. With V trimmed by 0 bases and J by 4 bases, 7 bases remained unmatched. This CDR3 is CASSVAGQGIRETQYF. CDR3 DNA: TGTGCCAGCAGCGTAGCAGGACAGGGGATTCGAGAGACCCAGTACTTC.

The V gene is TRBV27, the J gene TRBJ1-5; 8 bases align to TRBD1. The germline CDR1 and CDR2 sequences are MNHEY and SMNVEV (reference sequence). V trimming: 5 bases; J trimming: 5 bases; junction bases outside the gene matches: 5. The CDR3 contains 14 residues. CDR3 bases: TGTGCCAGCAGTCCCGGACAGGGAGATCAGCCCCAGCATTTT. Protein: CASSPGQGDQPQHF.

This clone was recorded only once. V and J are TRBV11-2 and TRBJ2-7; D not certain. The length of the CDR3 is 15 residues. Trimming cost V 0 bases and J 0 bases, with 9 bases left between them. CDR1 is SGHAT, CDR2 FQNNGV, per germline. The CDR3 loop is CASSLDFSRSYEQYF. The DNA of the CDR3 is TGTGCCAGCAGCTTAGATTTCTCCCGCTCCTACGAGCAGTACTTC.

The chain is built from TRBV6-5 and TRBJ2-4; D could derive from TRBD1 or TRBD2 (5 bases each). V dropped 7 bases and J dropped 8 bases, with 15 bases sitting between them. There are 13 residues in the CDR3. CDR1 is MNHEY and CDR2 is SVGAGI in the germline V gene. The CDR3 loop is CASIHRTPDIQYF. The CDR3 DNA follows: TGTGCCAGCATCCACAGGACTCCGGACATTCAGTACTTC.

The genes are TRBV7-8 and TRBJ1-4; the D is unclear. This CDR3 comprises 16 residues. Per the germline V gene, CDR1 is SGHVS and CDR2 is FQNEAQ. V dropped 2 bases and J dropped 4 bases, with 14 bases sitting between them. In DNA form, the CDR3 reads TGTGCCAGCAGCTTAAAGGCGGGCAGGATTAATGAAAAACTGTTTTTT. This sequence encodes CASSLKAGRINEKLFF.

This chain uses TRBV29-1 with TRBJ1-1, with TRBD1 identical over 10 bases. There are 15 residues in the CDR3. J was trimmed by 3 bases and V by 7 bases; bases with no gene match: 11. CDR1 and CDR2 (germline): SQVTM, ANQGSEA. CDR3: CSARSGTGAHTEAFF. The CDR3 DNA sequence: TGCAGCGCGAGGTCCGGGACAGGGGCCCACACTGAAGCTTTCTTT. Drawing the rest from reference TRBV29-1 and TRBJ1-1, the complete variable domain is SAVISQKPSRDICQRGTSLTIQCQVDSQVTMMFWYRQQPGQSLTLIATANQGSEATYESGFVIDKFPISRPNLTFSTLTVSNMSPEDSSIYLCSARSGTGAHTEAFFGQGTRLTVV.

V usage is TRBV28 and J usage is TRBJ2-7; 9 nucleotides line up with TRBD1. V was clipped by 7 bases and J by 5 bases; unmatched bases: 9. From germline, CDR1 is MDHEN and CDR2 SYDVKM. The CDR3 has 14 residues. The CDR3 nucleotides are TGTGCCAGCACCAGACAGGGGGAACTAAACGAGCAGTACTTC. This sequence encodes CASTRQGELNEQYF.

The chain employs TRBV6-5 and TRBJ2-7; D is possibly TRBD1 or TRBD2 (5 bases each). Germline values: CDR1 MNHEY, CDR2 SVGAGI. This CDR3 contains 10 residues. Trimming left V 10 bases short and J 11 bases short, with 15 bases between. CDR3 nucleotide sequence: TGTGCCACCAAAGGGGAGCAGGAGTACTTC. Its translation is CATKGEQEYF.

The chain combines TRBV19 with TRBJ1-1; TRBD1 agrees at 7 bases. V gave up 5 bases and J gave up 1 base; unmatched junction bases: 1. The germline V gene has CDR1 LNHDA and CDR2 SQIVND (reference sequence). The CDR3 sequence is 13 residues long. The CDR3 bases are TGTGCCAGTAGTGACAGGGAGAACACTGAAGCTTTCTTT. This sequence encodes CASSDRENTEAFF.

The chain has TRBV29-1 and TRBJ1-2; D remains unclear. CDR3 length: 14 residues. Trimming left V 0 bases short and J 7 bases short, with 15 bases between. CDR1 and CDR2 (germline): SQVTM, ANQGSEA. The CDR3 coding sequence is TGCAGCGTTGAAGATGTGCTCCCACAAGGTGGCTACACCTTC. Translating it yields CSVEDVLPQGGYTF. Full variable domain (remainder filled in from reference TRBV29-1 and TRBJ1-2): SAVISQKPSRDICQRGTSLTIQCQVDSQVTMMFWYRQQPGQSLTLIATANQGSEATYESGFVIDKFPISRPNLTFSTLTVSNMSPEDSSIYLCSVEDVLPQGGYTFGSGTRLTVV.

The chain combines TRBV6-5 with TRBJ2-3, with a possible D match to TRBD2 (6 bases). The germline gives CDR1 MNHEY, CDR2 SVGAGI. Trimming removed 8 bases from V and 6 bases from J, with 18 bases in between. The CDR3 loop spans 14 amino acids. In nucleotides, the CDR3 is TGTGCCAGCCGTGGGACTTTGGAAGTTGATACGCAGTATTTT. It is translated as CASRGTLEVDTQYF.

V is TRBV4-1 and J is TRBJ2-7, with a possible D match to TRBD1 (5 bases). CDR3 size: 16 residues. Germline V lookup: CDR1 MGHRA, CDR2 YSYEKL. The ends were cut back, 0 bases at V and 4 bases at J, with 16 bases in the middle. The CDR3 bases are TGCGCCAGCAGCCAAGATCCCCAGGGTCAAGGATACGAGCAGTACTTC. Translation gives CASSQDPQGQGYEQYF.

The J gene is TRBJ2-1, the V gene TRBV2, with 9 bases identical to TRBD2. The CDR3 extends over 16 amino acids. J gave up 4 bases and V 4 bases, and 8 bases lay outside the gene matches. Germline-derived CDR1 and CDR2 are SNHLY and FYNNEI. Here the CDR3 DNA reads TGTGCCAGCAGTGGTAGAAGCGGGAGGCTATACAATGAGCAGTTCTTC. Its protein product is CASSGRSGRLYNEQFF.

With respect to this clone: The sample contains more than one DNA sequence encoding this CDR3. The gene calls are TRBV27 and TRBJ2-1; 13 bases fit TRBD2. This CDR3 is 15 amino acids long. Looked up from germline, CDR1 is MNHEY and CDR2 is SMNVEV (reference sequence). V lost 2 bases and J lost 7; bases outside the gene matches: 2. The CDR3 reads CASSLGTSGKNEQFF. The CDR3, as DNA: TGTGCCAGCAGTTTAGGGACTAGCGGGAAGAATGAGCAGTTCTTC.

The chain couples TRBV19 to TRBJ1-5; 9 bases align to TRBD1. Germline values: CDR1 LNHDA, CDR2 SQIVND (reference sequence). The CDR3 extends over 15 amino acids. The V segment lost 4 bases and the J segment 5 bases; nucleotides outside the gene matches: 6. The CDR3 here is CASSTGTGLHQPQHF. In DNA form, the CDR3 reads TGTGCCAGTAGTACCGGGACAGGGTTGCATCAGCCCCAGCATTTT.